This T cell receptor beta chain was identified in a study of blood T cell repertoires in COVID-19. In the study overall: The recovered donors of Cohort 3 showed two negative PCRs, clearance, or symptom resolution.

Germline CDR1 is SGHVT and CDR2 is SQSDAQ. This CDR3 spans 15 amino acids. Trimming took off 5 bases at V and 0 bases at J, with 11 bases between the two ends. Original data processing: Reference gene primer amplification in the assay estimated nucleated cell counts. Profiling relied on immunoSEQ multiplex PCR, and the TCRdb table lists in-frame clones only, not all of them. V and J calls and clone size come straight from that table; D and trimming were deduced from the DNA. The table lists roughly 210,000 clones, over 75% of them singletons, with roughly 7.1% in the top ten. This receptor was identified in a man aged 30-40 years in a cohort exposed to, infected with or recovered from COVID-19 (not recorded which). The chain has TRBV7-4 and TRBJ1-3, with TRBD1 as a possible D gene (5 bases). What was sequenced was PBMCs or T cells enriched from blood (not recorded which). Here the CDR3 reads CASSRRGNSGNTIYF. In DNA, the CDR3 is TGTGCCAGCAGCCGAAGGGGAAACTCTGGAAACACCATATATTTT. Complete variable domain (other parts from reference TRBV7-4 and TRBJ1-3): GAGVSQSPRYKVAKRGRDVALRCDSISGHVTLYWYRQTLGQGSEVLTYSQSDAQRDKSGRPSGRFSAERPERSVSTLKIQRTEQGDSAVYLCASSRRGNSGNTIYFGEGSWLTVV.